This TCR beta chain was recorded in a study of blood T cell repertoires in COVID-19. Whole-study context: Samples taken during acute and convalescent COVID-19 were collected in the United States, Italy and Spain. From T cells, B-cell-depleted T cells, or PBMCs came the material, which was cDNA or gDNA.

Authors' processing steps: Nucleated cell counts were estimated from reference gene primer amplification. The repertoire was sequenced with immunoSEQ multiplex PCR; TCRdb's copy has only in-frame clones and lacks some. Clone size and V and J calls were adopted from that table, with D and trimming inferred from the DNA. The sample lists 250,000 to 300,000 clones, over 70% occurring once. This clone was counted a single time. Germline V gene lookup returns CDR1 MDHEN and CDR2 SYDVKM. V was shortened by 4 bases and J by 6 bases, with 15 bases between the two germline ends. CDR3 length equals 15 residues.

The sequence was collected from an elderly man with acute or convalescent COVID-19. Sample: peripheral blood. The genes are TRBV28 and TRBJ1-4; a possible D gene is TRBD1 (5 bases). The CDR3 nucleotides are TGTGCCAGCAGTTCCTCAGGGTTGTTGGATGAAAAACTGTTTTTT. Encoded protein: CASSSSGLLDEKLFF. Variable domain in full (rest from reference TRBV28 and TRBJ1-4): DVKVTQSSRYLVKRTGEKVFLECVQDMDHENMFWYRQDPGLGLRLIYFSYDVKMKEKGDIPEGYSVSREKKERFSLILESASTNQTSMYLCASSSSGLLDEKLFFGSGTQLSVL.